This TCR beta chain came from a study of cytomegalovirus exposure and HLA in healthy donors. Germline loops: CDR1 MDHEN, CDR2 SYDVKM. The CDR3 consists of 13 residues. V gave up 8 bases and J gave up 1 base, with 8 bases separating them. Study-wide results and limits: The study listed approximately 160 cytomegalovirus-associated TCR beta chains. A later analysis found that most CMV-associated TCR beta chains appeared HLA-restricted. In an earlier analysis, most TCR beta V segments were productive about 87% or about 30% of the time.

Comment on this clone: Its antigen is as yet unknown.

These donors counted as nominally healthy when sampled, but unrecorded immune exposures were likely. Both 60 Vbeta primers and 13 Jbeta primers went into the PCR. Sequencing was performed with immunoSEQ multiplex PCR; in TCRdb, only in-frame clones are kept and a portion is missing. The sample lists more than 150,000 clones; more than 65% were seen once. This chain connects TRBV28 to TRBJ2-2; a weak D match, TRBD2 (5 bases). The sequence derives from a man aged 45-60 years in good health and CMV-seropositive. The sequenced sample consisted of PBMCs. The CDR3 here is CASGSWNTGELFF. In DNA form, the CDR3 reads TGTGCCAGCGGGAGTTGGAACACCGGGGAGCTGTTTTTT.